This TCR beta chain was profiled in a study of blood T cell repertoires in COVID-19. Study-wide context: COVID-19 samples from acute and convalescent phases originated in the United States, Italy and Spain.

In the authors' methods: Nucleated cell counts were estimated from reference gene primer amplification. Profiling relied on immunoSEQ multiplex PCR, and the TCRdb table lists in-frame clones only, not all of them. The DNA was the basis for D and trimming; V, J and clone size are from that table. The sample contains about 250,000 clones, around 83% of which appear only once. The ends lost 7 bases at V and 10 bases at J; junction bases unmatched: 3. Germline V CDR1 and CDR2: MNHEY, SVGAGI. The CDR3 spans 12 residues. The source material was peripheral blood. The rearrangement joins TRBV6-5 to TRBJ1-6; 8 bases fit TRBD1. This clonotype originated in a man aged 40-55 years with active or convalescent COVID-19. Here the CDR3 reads CASKDRESPLHF. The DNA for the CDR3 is TGTGCCAGCAAGGACAGGGAATCACCCCTCCACTTT.